This entry lists 29 T cell receptor beta chains sequenced from one sample in a study of vaccination effects on CD4 cells after COVID-19. Only in-frame clones appear in the TCRdb table, and some are missing; sequencing was by immunoSEQ multiplex PCR. Among 65,000 or so clones listed, roughly four fifths were seen once. Before sequencing took place, the ViraFEST assay used viral peptide pools to expand antigen-specific CD4+ T cells. Cells that had been cultured for 10 days were the source of isolated CD4+ T cells. The study found no prior SARS-CoV-2 infection in the vaccine recipients, who tested negative for nucleocapsid antibodies. These TCRs are of unknown antigen specificity. The sequences come from CD4+ T cells from PBMCs cultured with HCoV-NL63 spike peptides, collected before COVID-19 vaccination. The receptor source for this set is a human donor who received a COVID-19 vaccine.

CDR3 region: CASSSQRGGLGETQYF. The CDR3 coding sequence is TGTGCCAGCAGTAGTCAGCGGGGGGGCCTCGGTGAGACCCAGTACTTC. The genes are TRBV6-2 or TRBV6-3 and TRBJ2-5, with 10 bases identical to TRBD2. The germline V gene encodes CDR1 MNHEY and CDR2 SVGEGT. V lost 5 bases, J lost 5 bases, and 11 bases stayed unmatched. This CDR3 region has 16 residues.

This rearrangement joins TRBV7-8 to TRBJ2-5, with D possibly being TRBD1 (6 bases). Germline V gene data show CDR1 as SGHVS and CDR2 as FQNEAQ. There are 16 residues in the CDR3. V lost 2 bases to trimming and J lost 4 bases, with 17 bases between them. Here the CDR3 DNA reads TGTGCCAGCAGCTTAAGGCCCTCTACAGGGAGAGAGACCCAGTACTTC. Amino acid sequence: CASSLRPSTGRETQYF.

CDR3 DNA sequence: TGTGCCAGCAGCCCGAAGGCCGACAAGTACTATGGCTACACCTTC. Translation: CASSPKADKYYGYTF. V usage is TRBV28 and J usage is TRBJ1-2; unclear D gene. In germline, CDR1 is MDHEN, CDR2 SYDVKM. The CDR3 is 15 residues long. Trimming removed 6 bases from V and 3 bases from J, with 17 bases in between.

The J gene is TRBJ1-1, the V gene TRBV18; D remains unclear. CDR1 KGHSH and CDR2 LQKENI come from the germline V gene. The CDR3 totals 14 residues. V was clipped by 3 bases and J by 1 base, with 9 bases between them. The CDR3: CASSPSAKNTEAFF. The CDR3 DNA reads TGTGCCAGCTCACCGTCCGCTAAGAACACTGAAGCTTTCTTT.

The chain couples TRBV18 to TRBJ1-2; 9 bases line up with TRBD1. Germline values: CDR1 KGHSH, CDR2 LQKENI. The CDR3 runs to 16 residues. V gave up 0 bases and J gave up 6 bases; unmatched junction bases: 8. The CDR3 loop is CASSPPRGQGSDGYTF. The CDR3 DNA is TGTGCCAGCTCACCACCGCGGGGACAGGGTTCAGATGGCTACACCTTC. Filled out from reference TRBV18 and TRBJ1-2, the complete variable domain reads NAGVMQNPRHLVRRRGQEARLRCSPMKGHSHVYWYRQLPEEGLKFMVYLQKENIIDESGMPKERFSAEFPKEGPSILRIQQVVRGDSAAYFCASSPPRGQGSDGYTFGSGTRLTVV.

This chain connects TRBV24-1 to TRBJ1-1; TRBD1 might be the D (5 bases). The CDR3 contains 15 residues. V lost 2 bases and J lost 2, with 11 bases in between. CDR1 and CDR2 from the germline V gene are KGHDR and SFDVKD. The CDR3 protein is CATSDSPGRNTEAFF. Here the CDR3 DNA reads TGTGCCACCAGTGATTCTCCGGGGCGAAACACTGAAGCTTTCTTT.

V and J are TRBV10-3 and TRBJ2-3, with 9 bases matching TRBD2. Germline CDR1 is ENHRY and CDR2 is SYGVKD. The CDR3 sequence is 15 residues long. Germline trimming cut 2 bases from V and 6 bases from J; bases unmatched to any gene: 6. The CDR3 loop is CAISEVASGEDTQYF. The CDR3 DNA reads TGTGCCATCAGTGAGGTCGCTAGCGGGGAGGATACGCAGTATTTT.

V gene TRBV2 combines with J gene TRBJ2-2; no definite D call. Trimming removed 5 bases from V and 1 base from J, with 5 bases in between. The CDR3 length is 13 residues. Germline CDR1 SNHLY, CDR2 FYNNEI. CDR3 amino acids: CASSPENTGELFF. CDR3 DNA sequence: TGTGCCAGCAGTCCCGAGAACACCGGGGAGCTGTTTTTT.

The table lists this clone with a count of one. The J gene is TRBJ1-4, the V gene TRBV19; a possible D gene is TRBD1 (5 bases). V gave up 3 bases and J gave up 5 bases, with 13 bases separating them. From germline, CDR1 is LNHDA and CDR2 SQIVND (reference sequence). The CDR3 contains 15 residues. CDR3 nucleotide sequence: TGTGCCAGTAGTATCCTCCGGGACGGGAATGAAAAACTGTTTTTT. Amino acid sequence: CASSILRDGNEKLFF.

J is TRBJ1-2 and V is TRBV6-5; no reliable D call. Germline V lookup: CDR1 MNHEY, CDR2 SVGAGI. The CDR3 covers 15 residues. The V end lost 7 bases, the J end lost 5 bases, and 20 bases lay between the germline ends. The CDR3 sequence: CASKPFRLGEYGYTF. CDR3 nucleotide sequence: TGTGCCAGCAAACCGTTCCGACTGGGCGAGTATGGCTACACCTTC.

The chain links TRBV18 to TRBJ1-5, with D unresolved. The V gene's germline CDR1 is KGHSH and CDR2 LQKENI. The CDR3 consists of 13 residues. V was clipped by 4 bases and J by 2 bases, with 6 bases between them. CDR3 loop: CASSQGRNQPQHF. The CDR3 region has the DNA TGTGCCAGCTCACAGGGTCGCAATCAGCCCCAGCATTTT.

V is TRBV5-1 and J is TRBJ2-5; 10 nucleotides match TRBD2. V was clipped by 1 base and J by 5 bases; unmatched bases: 8. Germline CDR1 reads SGHRS; CDR2 reads YFSETQ. This CDR3 is 16 amino acids long. CDR3 coding DNA: TGCGCCAGCAGCTTGACTAATAGCGGGGGGCGGGAGACCCAGTACTTC. Amino acids: CASSLTNSGGRETQYF.

The gene calls are TRBV14 and TRBJ1-3; maybe TRBD1 (5 bases). Trimming stripped 4 bases from V and 4 bases from J, with 11 bases between. The CDR3 extends over 14 amino acids. Germline CDR1 is SGHDN and CDR2 is FVKESK. The CDR3 spells CASSRGQLGNTIYF. The CDR3 bases are TGTGCCAGCAGCCGAGGACAATTAGGAAACACCATATATTTT.

This chain connects TRBV15 to TRBJ1-3; D unclear. V dropped 8 bases and J dropped 0 bases, with 11 bases sitting between them. The CDR3 runs 14 residues. Germline loops: CDR1 LNHNV, CDR2 YYDKDF (reference sequence). Here the CDR3 reads CATRGASSGNTIYF. The DNA of the CDR3 is TGTGCCACCCGAGGAGCAAGCTCTGGAAACACCATATATTTT. Combining the CDR3 with reference TRBV15 and TRBJ1-3 gives the whole variable domain DAMVIQNPRYQVTQFGKPVTLSCSQTLNHNVMYWYQQKSSQAPKLLFHYYDKDFNNEADTPDNFQSRRPNTSFCFLDIRSPGLGDTAMYLCATRGASSGNTIYFGEGSWLTVV.

The chain joins TRBV7-7 to TRBJ2-1; 8 bases fit TRBD1. CDR1 and CDR2 from the germline V gene are SSHAT and FNYEAQ (reference sequence). The CDR3 covers 14 residues. V was clipped by 4 bases and J by 5 bases; unmatched bases: 4. The CDR3 spells CASSSNRGNNEQFF. In DNA form, the CDR3 reads TGTGCCAGCAGCTCCAACAGGGGGAACAATGAGCAGTTCTTC.

DNA of the CDR3: TGCGCCAGCAGCGGACGGGATTCTGGACTAAAAGAGACCCAGTACTTC. Translation gives CASSGRDSGLKETQYF. The chain is built from TRBV4-1 and TRBJ2-5; D may be TRBD2 (6 bases). With 5 bases removed from V and 3 bases from J, the gap between germline ends came to 19 bases. CDR1 MGHRA and CDR2 YSYEKL come from the germline V gene. The CDR3 has 16 residues.

The rearrangement joins TRBV28 to TRBJ1-2; the D gene is possibly TRBD1 (5 bases). Germline V lookup: CDR1 MDHEN, CDR2 SYDVKM. Trimming took 7 bases from V and 7 from J, leaving 19 bases between them. CDR3 length: 14 residues. CDR3: CASILRGGWFGYTF. Written as DNA, the CDR3 is TGTGCCAGCATCCTTCGGGGGGGATGGTTTGGCTACACCTTC.

The rearrangement joins TRBV19 to TRBJ2-6; 9 bases line up with TRBD1. The germline V gene encodes CDR1 LNHDA and CDR2 SQIVND (reference sequence). This CDR3 contains 19 residues. After removal of 4 bases from V and 2 bases from J, the junction contained 12 bases not matched to a gene. The CDR3 is CASSTIRDRVVAGANVLTF. DNA for the CDR3: TGTGCCAGTAGTACAATCCGGGACAGGGTTGTTGCTGGGGCCAACGTCCTGACTTTC.

This clone was detected only a few times. This chain joins TRBV19 and TRBJ2-2, with 7 positions matching TRBD1. CDR1 is LNHDA and CDR2 is SQIVND in the germline V gene (reference sequence). CDR3 length: 15 residues. J was trimmed by 4 bases and V by 4 bases; bases with no gene match: 6. In nucleotides, the CDR3 is TGTGCCAGTAGTACCGACAGGGTGTTCACCGGGGAGCTGTTTTTT. Its protein product is CASSTDRVFTGELFF.

The gene calls are TRBV6-5 and TRBJ1-5; D not certain. The CDR3 contains 15 residues. The germline V gene has CDR1 MNHEY and CDR2 SVGAGI. Trimming shortened V by 0 bases and J by 4 bases, and 10 bases separated the two germline ends. CDR3 bases: TGTGCCAGCAGTTACTCGCGGGCGGCAAATCAGCCCCAGCATTTT. This codes for CASSYSRAANQPQHF.

The chain has TRBV7-9 and TRBJ2-1, with D perhaps TRBD2 (7 bases). This CDR3 is built from 14 residues. Germline CDR1 and CDR2: SEHNR and FQNEAQ (reference sequence). Trimming left V 0 bases short and J 5 bases short, with 8 bases between. In DNA form, the CDR3 reads TGTGCCAGCAGCTTAGCAGGGGGGGACAATGAGCAGTTCTTC. This sequence encodes CASSLAGGDNEQFF.

The chain joins TRBV24-1 to TRBJ2-5; D remains ambiguous. The CDR3 totals 11 residues. In germline, CDR1 is KGHDR, CDR2 SFDVKD. Trimming pared 2 bases from V and 4 bases from J, leaving 1 base between. The DNA for the CDR3 is TGTGCCACCAGTGATTCAGAGACCCAGTACTTC. The encoded protein is CATSDSETQYF.

The chain combines TRBV5-4 with TRBJ1-1, with D possibly TRBD1 on 6 matching bases. CDR1 and CDR2 from the germline V gene are SGHNT and YYREEE (reference sequence). The CDR3 spans 15 residues. V gave up 3 bases and J gave up 3 bases, with 15 bases separating them. The CDR3: CASSWEERGDTEAFF. CDR3 DNA sequence: TGTGCCAGCAGCTGGGAGGAGAGGGGGGACACTGAAGCTTTCTTT.

This clone was picked up one time. The chain links TRBV3-1 (or the pseudogene TRBV3-2) to TRBJ2-7; the D is unclear. CDR3 length: 13 residues. Germline V CDR1 and CDR2: LGHDT, YNNKEL (reference sequence). The V end was cut by 0 bases, the J end by 6 bases, with 9 bases between. CDR3 sequence reads: CASSQDRAGEQYV. The CDR3 nucleotides read TGTGCCAGCAGCCAAGATAGGGCAGGCGAGCAGTACGTC.

The genes are TRBV10-3 and TRBJ1-1; D not resolved. This CDR3 is 13 amino acids long. Germline V lookup: CDR1 ENHRY, CDR2 SYGVKD. The ends were cut back, 7 bases at V and 2 bases at J, with 11 bases in the middle. The CDR3 nucleotides are TGTGCCATCAATCCCGGGGTTAACACTGAAGCTTTCTTT. Residues: CAINPGVNTEAFF.

The J gene is TRBJ2-3, the V gene TRBV6-6, with D unclear. The CDR3 totals 14 residues. V lost 6 bases, J lost 2 bases, and 12 bases lay in between. Germline CDR1 and CDR2: MNHNY and SVGAGI (reference sequence). This CDR3 is CASSPFRPTDTQYF. The CDR3 DNA follows: TGTGCCAGCAGCCCGTTCCGGCCCACAGATACGCAGTATTTT.

The rearrangement joins TRBV5-1 to TRBJ2-5; 9 nucleotides align to TRBD1. The CDR3 has 15 residues. Trimming at V came to 4 bases and at J to 4 bases, leaving 8 bases not matched to a gene. Germline V gene sequence: CDR1 SGHRS, CDR2 YFSETQ. The CDR3 DNA sequence: TGCGCCAGCAGCCCGGGACCGGGACAGGGAGAGACCCAGTACTTC. It translates to CASSPGPGQGETQYF.

The genes are TRBV24-1 and TRBJ2-6; the match to TRBD1 covers 9 bases. Germline values: CDR1 KGHDR, CDR2 SFDVKD. This CDR3 is 17 amino acids long. The junction had 5 bases not matched to a gene; V was cut back by 5 bases and J by 1 base. CDR3: CATSASGTGSGANVLTF. The CDR3, as DNA: TGTGCCACCAGTGCGTCAGGGACAGGGTCTGGGGCCAACGTCCTGACTTTC.

This clone was observed once. The chain links TRBV6-6 to TRBJ1-6; the match to TRBD1 covers 9 bases. With V trimmed by 6 bases and J by 10 bases, 10 bases remained unmatched. CDR1 is MNHNY and CDR2 is SVGAGI in the germline V gene (reference sequence). This CDR3 is 15 amino acids long. As DNA, the CDR3 is TGTGCCAGCAGCCAAAAACAGGGGGCTGTGTCACCCCTCCACTTT. Its protein is CASSQKQGAVSPLHF.